This TCR beta chain was obtained from a study of T cell changes during pregnancy in multiple sclerosis. Germline V lookup: CDR1 MDHEN, CDR2 SYDVKM. V was clipped by 6 bases and J by 6 bases; unmatched bases: 8. The CDR3 extends over 13 amino acids. TCRdb's copy holds only in-frame clones and misses some; the assay was immunoSEQ multiplex PCR. Here the sample spans tens of thousands of clones, approximately 90% being singletons. The material sequenced was CD4+ T cells from peripheral blood mononuclear cells, taken before pregnancy. J is TRBJ2-7 and V is TRBV28, with 7 bases identical to TRBD2. This receptor was taken from a female donor with multiple sclerosis, enrolled in a pregnancy study. Here the CDR3 reads CASRTGTMAEQYF. The CDR3 DNA is TGTGCCAGCAGGACCGGGACTATGGCCGAGCAGTACTTC.